This T cell receptor (beta chain) was captured by sequencing in a study of CD8 T cells in Susac syndrome. The CDR3 is made up of 16 amino acids. In germline, CDR1 is LGHNA, CDR2 YSLEER. V gave up 1 base and J gave up 6 bases; unmatched junction bases: 5. With random hexamers, reverse transcription was performed on about 0.5 to 1 ug of RNA. The method of amplification for TCR beta CDR3 was immunoSEQ multiplex PCR, covering 54 Vbeta and 13 Jbeta. TCRdb independently ran MiXCR on the immunoSEQ multiplex PCR reads; one entry per CDR3 protein. The data show 110,000 or so distinct CDR3 sequences, around 92% seen once. There are a few counts of this clonotype. In blood CD8+ and CD4+ T cells, TCR beta underwent sequencing. Each multiple sclerosis control was a treatment-naive patient with relapsing-remitting disease that was either stable or active. While CD8+ and CD4+ T cells were isolated negatively, TEMRA cells were enriched by FACS.

The rearrangement links TRBV4-3 to TRBJ1-6, with 8 positions matching TRBD1. The sample was CD4+ T cells from PBMCs. This sequence was found in a human donor with multiple sclerosis. The CDR3 coding sequence is TGCGCCAGCAGCCAAGGGTCAGGGGGCGGTAATTCACCCCTCCACTTT. It encodes CASSQGSGGGNSPLHF.